A single TCR beta chain is shown here with its context. Source study methods: Scientists estimated how many nucleated cells there were by amplifying reference gene primers. Libraries were prepared by immunoSEQ multiplex PCR; TCRdb keeps only in-frame clonotypes and omits some of them. V, J and clone size are taken as reported in that table, and D and trimming were inferred from the DNA itself. The sample has approximately 100,000 clones; about 85% are singletons. These data belong to a study of blood T cell repertoires in COVID-19. Study-wide background: Acute and convalescent COVID-19 specimens originated in the United States, Italy and Spain. PBMCs, B-cell-depleted T cells, or T cells provided the cDNA or gDNA that made up the material.

Germline V CDR1 and CDR2: SGHRS, YFSETQ. This CDR3 is built from 16 residues. V lost 0 bases to trimming and J lost 0 bases, with 10 bases between them. The sequence derives from a man aged 50 to 59 in a cohort sampled during active COVID-19. The specimen was peripheral blood. The gene calls are TRBV5-1 and TRBJ2-1; no clear D. CDR3 sequence reads: CASSLEPIGSYNEQFF. CDR3 nucleotide sequence: TGCGCCAGCAGCTTGGAGCCGATCGGCTCCTACAATGAGCAGTTCTTC.